Below are 12 T cell receptor beta chains sequenced from a single sample in a study of beta chain features in type 1 diabetes. All of the isolated RNA was reverse transcribed, so expressed TCRB transcripts were sequenced. Assay used: immunoSEQ multiplex PCR; TCRdb lists only in-frame clones, some missing. This sample yields 120,000 to 150,000 clones, of which 10% are seen a single time; 1.3% belongs to the top ten. Material for sequencing was naive CD4+ T cells from blood. These receptors were taken from a man aged 18 to 30 in good health.

This clone was recorded at least ten times. This chain uses TRBV13 with TRBJ2-7; 8 nucleotides agree with TRBD2. The junction had 2 bases not matched to a gene; V was cut back by 1 base and J by 0 bases. Germline lookup yields CDR1 PRHDT and CDR2 FYEKMQ (reference sequence). The CDR3 sequence is 15 residues long. CDR3 coding DNA: TGTGCCAGCAGCTTAGCGGGAGGGATCTCCTACGAGCAGTACTTC. This gives the protein CASSLAGGISYEQYF.

V usage is TRBV7-8 and J usage is TRBJ2-7; 8 bases fit TRBD2. CDR1 is SGHVS and CDR2 is FQNEAQ in the germline V gene. The V and J ends lost 3 bases and 5 bases, in that order; junction bases with no gene match: 9. The CDR3 runs 15 residues. CDR3 residues: CASSFQSGGGDEQYF. Written as DNA, the CDR3 is TGTGCCAGCAGCTTTCAAAGCGGGGGAGGTGACGAGCAGTACTTC.

This clone was counted only a few times. The rearrangement links TRBV4-3 to TRBJ1-4; D unclear. The CDR3 totals 15 residues. The V gene's germline CDR1 is LGHNA and CDR2 YSLEER. V shed 0 bases and J shed 6 bases, with 11 bases lying between them. Here the CDR3 reads CASSQDFRSYEKLFF. CDR3 nucleotides: TGCGCCAGCAGCCAAGATTTTAGATCCTATGAAAAACTGTTTTTT.

The chain joins TRBV21-1 to TRBJ1-5; TRBD1 is the table's D call and was not checked against the DNA. TRBV21-1 is termed a pseudogene. The CDR3 is 15 residues long. The CDR3 DNA follows: TGTGCCGGCCGACAGGGTAGGGACGGCAATCAGCCCCAGCATTTT. Its translation: CAGRQGRDGNQPQHF.

This chain links TRBV7-9 with TRBJ2-7; TRBD1 matches 11 bases. The length of the CDR3 is 18 residues. Trimming at V came to 4 bases and at J to 1 base, leaving 12 bases not matched to a gene. From germline, CDR1 is SEHNR and CDR2 FQNEAQ (reference sequence). The CDR3 reads CASSSEVRRDRGSYEQYF. CDR3 in DNA: TGTGCCAGCAGCTCCGAGGTGCGCCGGGACAGGGGGTCCTACGAGCAGTACTTC.

The chain employs TRBV5-1 and TRBJ1-2, with D possibly TRBD1 on 6 matching bases. The CDR3 is 13 residues long. In germline, CDR1 is SGHRS, CDR2 YFSETQ. Trimming shortened V by 5 bases and J by 2 bases, and 10 bases separated the two germline ends. CDR3 coding DNA: TGCGCCAGCAGTCATGGACAGAACTATGGCTACACCTTC. Translating gives CASSHGQNYGYTF.

This clone has a handful of counts. The chain has TRBV28 and TRBJ1-2; 8 bases agree with TRBD1. The V gene's germline CDR1 is MDHEN and CDR2 SYDVKM. The CDR3 runs 15 residues. The V segment lost 3 bases and the J segment 3 bases; nucleotides outside the gene matches: 6. CDR3 coding DNA: TGTGCCAGCAGTTTGTCAGGGGGCATCGACTATGGCTACACCTTC. Protein: CASSLSGGIDYGYTF.

This clone was counted only a few times. The rearrangement joins TRBV5-1 to TRBJ1-1, with D possibly TRBD1 on 5 matching bases. Looked up from germline, CDR1 is SGHRS and CDR2 is YFSETQ. The V end was cut by 1 base, the J end by 0 bases, with 10 bases between. This CDR3 region has 15 residues. DNA for the CDR3: TGCGCCAGCAGCTTGTCTACAGGTTTGAACACTGAAGCTTTCTTT. Its protein product is CASSLSTGLNTEAFF.

This clone was observed at least ten times. This rearrangement joins TRBV5-6 to TRBJ2-1; 8 bases map to TRBD2. The trim removed 1 base at V and 3 bases at J, leaving 6 bases unmatched. Germline values: CDR1 SGHDT, CDR2 YYEEEE. The CDR3 covers 16 residues. The DNA for the CDR3 is TGTGCCAGCAGCTTGATTGGGACTAGAGACTACAATGAGCAGTTCTTC. It encodes CASSLIGTRDYNEQFF.

The gene calls are TRBV11-2 and TRBJ1-1; possible D gene TRBD1, 6 bases. CDR3 length equals 16 residues. The germline V and J ends were trimmed by 7 bases and 1 base, with 19 bases remaining between them. CDR1 is SGHAT, CDR2 FQNNGV, per germline. The CDR3 spells CASTEIGYRANTEAFF. The CDR3 DNA is TGTGCCAGCACCGAAATAGGGTACAGGGCGAACACTGAAGCTTTCTTT.

CDR3 DNA: TGTGCCAGCAGCCCCTTTGCGGGGGATAGTCAGCCCCAGCATTTT. The encoded protein is CASSPFAGDSQPQHF. The chain employs TRBV7-2 and TRBJ1-5, with a possible D match to TRBD1 (5 bases). Germline CDR1 and CDR2: SGHTA and FQGNSA. V shed 5 bases and J shed 6 bases, with 17 bases lying between them. CDR3 length equals 15 residues.

The V and J genes are TRBV11-3 and TRBJ2-2; unclear D gene. V lost 5 bases and J 7 bases, leaving 14 bases between the germline ends. There are 14 residues in the CDR3. Germline loops: CDR1 SGHNT, CDR2 YENEEA. The CDR3 bases are TGTGCCAGCAGCCAGAGCAGGATTAACGGGGAGCTGTTTTTT. This codes for CASSQSRINGELFF.